Below are 25 T cell receptor beta chains sequenced from a single sample in a study of control samples from healthy donors and cancer patients. Repertoires were generated with immunoSEQ multiplex PCR, while TCRdb's copy carries only in-frame clones and drops some. The sample lists 10,000 to 15,000 clones, approximately 90% occurring once. The sequenced sample consisted of formalin-fixed, paraffin-embedded tissue. The receptors originated from a male donor with melanoma.

The count of this clone is one. CDR3 region: CASSYGGGYYGYTF. CDR3 sequence (DNA): TGTGCCAGCAGTTACGGGGGGGGCTACTATGGCTACACCTTC. The rearrangement joins TRBV6-5 to TRBJ1-2; tentatively, D is TRBD1 (6 bases). Germline CDR1 reads MNHEY; CDR2 reads SVGAGI. There are 14 residues in the CDR3. V was cut by 2 bases and J by 3 bases, with 10 bases left in between.

CDR3 amino acids: CASSHQGLPPILHF. The CDR3 bases are TGTGCCAGCAGCCACCAGGGGTTGCCCCCGATTCTCCACTTT. The chain carries TRBV14 and TRBJ1-6; perhaps TRBD1 as D (6 bases). V lost 3 bases and J lost 16, with 19 bases in between. This CDR3 region has 14 residues. CDR1 is SGHDN and CDR2 is FVKESK in the germline V gene.

This sequence joins TRBV19 and TRBJ2-1, with 8 bases aligning to TRBD2. From germline, CDR1 is LNHDA and CDR2 SQIVND (reference sequence). This CDR3 has 16 amino acids. The V and J ends lost 3 bases and 0 bases, in that order; junction bases with no gene match: 4. The CDR3 protein is CASSMASGFSYNEQFF. CDR3 coding DNA: TGTGCCAGTAGTATGGCTAGCGGGTTCTCCTACAATGAGCAGTTCTTC.

This chain joins TRBV19 and TRBJ1-2, with 8 bases identical to TRBD1. Germline V gives CDR1 LNHDA, CDR2 SQIVND (reference sequence). Trimming at V came to 6 bases and at J to 2 bases, leaving 8 bases not matched to a gene. The CDR3 has 15 amino acids. This CDR3 is CASRDKTGANYGYTF. The CDR3 nucleotides read TGTGCCAGTAGGGACAAGACAGGGGCGAACTATGGCTACACCTTC.

The chain employs TRBV6-5 and TRBJ1-2, with D hard to call. Trimming left V 10 bases short and J 2 bases short, with 17 bases between. CDR1 is MNHEY and CDR2 is SVGAGI in the germline V gene. This CDR3 contains 14 residues. In nucleotides, the CDR3 is TGTGCCACCCACTTGCGGCAGCTAAACTATGGCTACACCTTC. Its translation: CATHLRQLNYGYTF.

The chain uses TRBV7-2 and TRBJ2-3, with 9 bases fitting TRBD2. Germline V lookup: CDR1 SGHTA, CDR2 FQGNSA. The junction had 14 bases not matched to a gene; V was cut back by 5 bases and J by 5 bases. This CDR3 has 17 amino acids. CDR3 in amino acids: CASSTAAGGPGRDTQYF. In DNA form, the CDR3 reads TGTGCCAGCAGCACCGCGGCGGGAGGGCCAGGAAGAGATACGCAGTATTTT.

This clone was counted a single time. The chain joins TRBV4-1 to TRBJ1-1; possibly TRBD1 for D (5 bases). CDR1 and CDR2 from the germline V gene are MGHRA and YSYEKL. Trimming pared 0 bases from V and 3 bases from J, leaving 14 bases between. The CDR3 loop spans 16 amino acids. The CDR3 is CASSQEETDFYTEAFF. CDR3 DNA sequence: TGCGCCAGCAGCCAAGAAGAGACAGACTTTTACACTGAAGCTTTCTTT.

The V gene is TRBV6-6, the J gene TRBJ2-4; D possibly matches TRBD1 or TRBD2 (5 bases each). The CDR3 covers 13 residues. V dropped 7 bases and J dropped 7 bases, with 14 bases sitting between them. CDR1 is MNHNY, CDR2 SVGAGI, per germline (reference sequence). CDR3 sequence reads: CASTGPPSNIQYF. The CDR3 nucleotides read TGTGCCAGCACGGGACCGCCTTCGAACATTCAGTACTTC.

The chain carries TRBV12-3 or TRBV12-4 and TRBJ1-1; D not certain. Trimming pared 4 bases from V and 4 bases from J, leaving 10 bases between. The CDR3 extends over 13 amino acids. CDR3 in DNA: TGTGCCAGCAGTTACGGCCCTTTCACTGAAGCTTTCTTT. Translated: CASSYGPFTEAFF.

In this sample, this clone turned up once. V gene TRBV7-3 combines with J gene TRBJ2-2; D uncertain. Germline V gene data show CDR1 as SGHTA and CDR2 as FQGTGA. The CDR3 length is 12 residues. V was cut by 4 bases and J by 7 bases, with 7 bases left in between. CDR3 sequence: CASSSGLGELFF. CDR3 DNA sequence: TGTGCCAGCAGCTCCGGCCTCGGGGAGCTGTTTTTT.

In DNA form, the CDR3 reads TGTGCCAGCAGCTTAGATCCGGGGGCGAAGATCTACGAGCAGTACGTC. Protein: CASSLDPGAKIYEQYV. This sequence joins TRBV7-4 and TRBJ2-7, with D possibly being TRBD1 or TRBD2 (6 bases each). The CDR3 is 16 amino acids. Germline V gene data show CDR1 as SGHVT and CDR2 as SQSDAQ. V was trimmed by 1 base and J by 3 bases, leaving 16 bases between them.

The rearrangement links TRBV18 to TRBJ1-1; tentatively, D is TRBD1 (5 bases). The germline V gene encodes CDR1 KGHSH and CDR2 LQKENI. The V gene lost 6 bases and the J gene lost 3 bases, with 11 bases spanning the gap. This CDR3 region has 13 residues. The CDR3: CASSRGEHTEAFF. CDR3 in DNA: TGTGCCAGCTCGCGAGGGGAGCACACTGAAGCTTTCTTT.

This chain links TRBV23-1 with TRBJ2-1, with 13 bases lining up with TRBD2. TRBV23-1 is flagged as an ORF with uncertain function. The CDR3 consists of 16 residues. V lost 10 bases and J lost 8; bases outside the gene matches: 14. The CDR3 spells CATQCRTSGRDDEQFF. The DNA of the CDR3 is TGCGCCACACAGTGCAGGACTAGCGGGAGAGATGATGAGCAGTTCTTC.

This clone was counted only a few times. The V and J genes are TRBV7-2 and TRBJ2-1, with TRBD2 matching over 11 bases. The CDR3 is made up of 17 amino acids. The germline V gene encodes CDR1 SGHTA and CDR2 FQGNSA. Trimming took 7 bases from V and 6 from J; bases not matched to a gene: 14. The CDR3 here is CASKVELAGGPGNEQFF. As DNA, the CDR3 is TGTGCCAGCAAGGTTGAGTTAGCGGGAGGGCCAGGCAATGAGCAGTTCTTC.

This clone was detected once. This chain links TRBV6-6 with TRBJ2-7; 14 positions match TRBD2. From germline, CDR1 is MNHNY and CDR2 SVGAGI (reference sequence). The trim removed 1 base at V and 4 bases at J, leaving 3 bases unmatched. The CDR3 is made up of 16 amino acids. The CDR3 sequence: CASSYLGTSGSYEQYV. CDR3 nucleotides: TGTGCCAGCAGTTACTTGGGGACTAGCGGGAGTTACGAGCAGTACGTC.

CDR3 amino acids: CASSQDRARARDEQYF. In nucleotides, the CDR3 is TGTGCCAGCAGCCAAGATCGGGCCAGGGCGAGGGACGAGCAGTACTTC. The V call is TRBV3-1 (or the pseudogene TRBV3-2), the J call TRBJ2-7; D may correspond to TRBD1 or TRBD2 (5 bases each). Trimming stripped 0 bases from V and 5 bases from J, with 17 bases between. Germline CDR1 and CDR2: LGHDT and YNNKEL (reference sequence). This CDR3 region has 16 residues.

The chain recombines TRBV24-1 with TRBJ2-2; D unclear. This CDR3 spans 17 amino acids. Per germline, CDR1 KGHDR and CDR2 SFDVKD. Between the trimmed V and J ends, which lost 4 bases and 6 bases, there was a span of 20 bases. The CDR3 DNA reads as TGTGCCACCAGTGAGCAAGCCGCCTTGGATATATCCGGGGAGCTGTTTTTT. Protein product: CATSEQAALDISGELFF.

The gene calls are TRBV6-6 and TRBJ2-5; no clear D gene. CDR1 MNHNY and CDR2 SVGAGI come from the germline V gene (reference sequence). The CDR3 is 12 amino acids. The V gene lost 3 bases and the J gene lost 9 bases, with 11 bases spanning the gap. Written as DNA, the CDR3 is TGTGCCAGCAGTTATAATTCAGAAGCCCAGTACTTC. Protein product: CASSYNSEAQYF.

As to this clone: At one end, the junction sequence differs from germline, possibly due to a read error. The chain uses TRBV5-1 and TRBJ2-1; 8 nucleotides match TRBD2. This CDR3 has 15 residues. Germline V gene sequence: CDR1 SGHRS, CDR2 YFSETQ. The CDR3 sequence is CANSLSTSDHNEQFF. The CDR3 coding sequence is TGCGCCAACAGCTTGTCGACTAGCGACCACAATGAGCAGTTCTTC.

The V gene is TRBV28, the J gene TRBJ2-7; D not resolved. Germline CDR1 is MDHEN and CDR2 is SYDVKM. This CDR3 contains 13 residues. V gave up 2 bases and J gave up 5 bases, with 10 bases separating them. The CDR3 loop is CASSLLRSNEQYF. In DNA form, the CDR3 reads TGTGCCAGCAGTTTACTTCGGTCGAACGAGCAGTACTTC. Combining the CDR3 with reference TRBV28 and TRBJ2-7 gives the whole variable domain DVKVTQSSRYLVKRTGEKVFLECVQDMDHENMFWYRQDPGLGLRLIYFSYDVKMKEKGDIPEGYSVSREKKERFSLILESASTNQTSMYLCASSLLRSNEQYFGPGTRLTVT.

The rearrangement uses TRBV6-5 and TRBJ1-1; no reliable D call. The CDR3 consists of 13 residues. V was clipped by 10 bases and J by 1 base, with 13 bases between them. Germline V CDR1 and CDR2: MNHEY, SVGAGI. Here the CDR3 DNA reads TGTGCCACCTACCAGCTAGGGAACACTGAAGCTTTCTTT. Protein sequence: CATYQLGNTEAFF.

The genes are TRBV9 and TRBJ1-2; TRBD1 matches 9 bases. The J segment lost 5 bases and the V segment lost 5 bases, leaving 7 bases of the junction unmatched. The CDR3 length is 14 residues. Germline V gene sequence: CDR1 SGDLS, CDR2 YYNGEE. The CDR3 DNA reads TGTGCCAGCAGAGGGGGACAGGGCCTATATGGCTACACCTTC. Its protein is CASRGGQGLYGYTF.

The V and J genes are TRBV7-3 and TRBJ2-7; 8 bases are a match to TRBD2. Trimming at V came to 6 bases and at J to 2 bases, leaving 9 bases not matched to a gene. The CDR3 length is 15 residues. The germline V gene has CDR1 SGHTA and CDR2 FQGTGA. The CDR3 reads CASSQGAGGAYEQYF. DNA for the CDR3: TGTGCCAGCAGTCAAGGGGCGGGAGGCGCCTACGAGCAGTACTTC. Variable domain in full (rest from reference TRBV7-3 and TRBJ2-7): GAGVSQTPSNKVTEKGKYVELRCDPISGHTALYWYRQSLGQGPEFLIYFQGTGAADDSGLPNDRFFAVRPEGSVSTLKIQRTERGDSAVYLCASSQGAGGAYEQYFGPGTRLTVT.

The rearrangement links TRBV7-9 to TRBJ2-7, with D perhaps matching TRBD1 (6 bases). Germline assignment: CDR1 SEHNR and CDR2 FQNEAQ (reference sequence). V lost 0 bases and J lost 7, with 10 bases in between. CDR3 length equals 13 residues. The CDR3 bases are TGTGCCAGCAGCTTAGCCTGGGGGCGGGAGCAGTACGTC. Translation: CASSLAWGREQYV.

This rearrangement joins TRBV7-9 to TRBJ1-2; tentative D call: TRBD1 (5 bases). Germline V gives CDR1 SEHNR, CDR2 FQNEAQ (reference sequence). Deletions cut 5 bases from V and 6 bases from J, with 22 bases between. The CDR3 loop spans 16 amino acids. This chain's CDR3 is CASSPYRQFQEDGYTF. The CDR3 DNA sequence: TGTGCCAGCAGCCCCTACAGACAGTTCCAAGAGGATGGCTACACCTTC.